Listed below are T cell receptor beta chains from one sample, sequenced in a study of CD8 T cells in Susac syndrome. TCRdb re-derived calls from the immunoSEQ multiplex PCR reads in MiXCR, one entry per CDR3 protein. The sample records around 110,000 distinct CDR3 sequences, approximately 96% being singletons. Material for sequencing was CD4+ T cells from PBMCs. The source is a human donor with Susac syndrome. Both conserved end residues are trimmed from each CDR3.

SARDPLAGVLETQY	TRBV20-1	TRBJ2-5
SAVGSDRSYEQY	TRBV20-1	TRBJ2-7
ASSEAWGTDTQY	TRBV2	TRBJ2-3
SALGRYNSPLH	TRBV29-1	TRBJ1-6
ASEREKLF	TRBV2	TRBJ1-4
ASSSGTSGSEETQY	TRBV7-9	TRBJ2-5
ASSLGLNNYNEQF	TRBV12-3/TRBV12-4	TRBJ2-1
ASSRSVGTEAF	TRBV4-2	TRBJ1-1
SVAQETQY	TRBV29-1	TRBJ2-5
ASSYIQAGNTEAF	TRBV28	TRBJ1-1
ASSKGTGNEQF	TRBV21-1	TRBJ2-1
ASSPYPGHHAYEQY	TRBV27	TRBJ2-7
ASEGRGTNYGYT	TRBV25-1	TRBJ1-2
ASSPGIGTREQY	TRBV7-2	TRBJ2-7
ASSSRGAATYEQY	TRBV12-3/TRBV12-4	TRBJ2-7
ASRYPTGNYGYT	TRBV6-5	TRBJ1-2
ASSSLAGGSYEQY	TRBV28	TRBJ2-7
ASSPTGTVTGELF	TRBV5-1	TRBJ2-2
ASSLAMDTQY	TRBV7-9	TRBJ2-3
AWKYGRGTGELF	TRBV30	TRBJ2-2
SAREGGLASDTQY	TRBV20-1	TRBJ2-3
ASSALGRDRKANTEAF	TRBV25-1	TRBJ1-1
ASSPQTGRYGYT	TRBV3-1	TRBJ1-2
SVEEFGTQY	TRBV29-1	TRBJ2-5
ASSWPSTTNEKLF	TRBV7-9	TRBJ1-4
ASGLVPKGNEQY	TRBV12-5	TRBJ2-7
SARERETSPYEQY	TRBV20-1	TRBJ2-7
ASSLRDRGKNTGELF	TRBV6-2/TRBV6-3	TRBJ2-2
ASSLGASTSYEQY	TRBV18	TRBJ2-7
SFTQGARETQY	TRBV29-1	TRBJ2-5
ASSRQGQGAMGYEQY	TRBV4-1	TRBJ2-7
ATSREGGGSYNEQF	TRBV15	TRBJ2-1
ASSQPTGDGTQY	TRBV5-4	TRBJ2-5
ASSSGALSNQPQH	TRBV5-8	TRBJ1-5